These 21 T cell receptor beta chains share one sample of origin, sequenced in a study of patients with pleural tuberculosis. TCRdb fed the reads into MiXCR, producing one record per CDR3 protein. The sample contains roughly 27,000 distinct CDR3 sequences, 15% to 20% of which appear only once. The sample was peripheral blood. These receptors came from a human donor with pleural tuberculosis.

This clonotype was seen ten or more times. This rearrangement joins TRBV12-3 or TRBV12-4 to TRBJ2-5, with D possibly TRBD2 on 5 matching bases. This CDR3 is built from 14 residues. V was cut by 3 bases and J by 2 bases, with 10 bases left in between. The CDR3 nucleotides are TGTGCCAGCAGTTTCAGAAGCGGACAAGAGACCCAGTACTTC. Residues: CASSFRSGQETQYF.

Ten or more counts support this clonotype. The chain employs TRBV5-1 and TRBJ1-1, with TRBD1 matching over 7 bases. The V and J ends lost 4 bases and 5 bases, in that order; junction bases with no gene match: 8. Germline V gives CDR1 SGHRS, CDR2 YFSETQ. The CDR3 sequence is 14 residues long. CDR3 sequence reads: CASSSRGSGTEAFF. Here the CDR3 DNA reads TGCGCCAGCAGCAGCAGGGGGAGCGGAACTGAAGCTTTCTTT.

This clonotype was detected a few times. V is TRBV5-4 and J is TRBJ1-2; no clear D. The V gene lost 4 bases and the J gene lost 8 bases, with 12 bases spanning the gap. The germline V gene has CDR1 SGHNT and CDR2 YYREEE (reference sequence). The CDR3 loop spans 12 amino acids. The CDR3 protein is CASSEDRRGYTF. DNA of the CDR3: TGTGCCAGCAGCGAGGACCGGAGGGGCTACACCTTC.

This clonotype was picked up many times. The chain uses TRBV5-4 and TRBJ2-1; TRBD1 agrees at 7 bases. The CDR3 extends over 16 amino acids. Germline CDR1 SGHNT, CDR2 YYREEE (reference sequence). The V gene end was trimmed by 3 bases and the J gene end by 1 base; junction bases not matched to a gene: 7. The CDR3 loop reads CASSSMNRGSYNEQFF. DNA for the CDR3: TGTGCCAGCAGCTCGATGAACAGGGGATCCTACAATGAGCAGTTCTTC.

This clonotype was counted ten times or more. The CDR3 DNA follows: TGTGCCAGCAGCCGCCCCGGCAAAAACATTCAGTACTTC. Translating gives CASSRPGKNIQYF. The chain joins TRBV12-3 or TRBV12-4 to TRBJ2-4, with D unresolved. V was shortened by 6 bases and J by 3 bases, with 9 bases between the two germline ends. The length of the CDR3 is 13 residues.

This clonotype occurred many times. The chain recombines TRBV12-3 or TRBV12-4 with TRBJ1-6, with D unresolved. V lost 2 bases and J lost 10, with 6 bases in between. The CDR3 is 12 residues long. Here the CDR3 reads CASSLTPSPLHF. The CDR3 DNA sequence: TGTGCCAGCAGTTTAACTCCCTCACCCCTCCACTTT.

In its sample, this clonotype was seen many times. The V gene is TRBV11-2, the J gene TRBJ1-3, with 7 positions matching TRBD1. The CDR3 length is 16 residues. Germline lookup yields CDR1 SGHAT and CDR2 FQNNGV. The V gene end was trimmed by 4 bases and the J gene end by 2 bases; junction bases not matched to a gene: 8. This CDR3 is CASSYRQGKTGNTIYF. The CDR3 region has the DNA TGTGCCAGCAGCTACCGACAGGGCAAAACTGGAAACACCATATATTTT.

A note on this clonotype: One base away lies a much larger clone, so this may be a sequencing read error. The chain employs TRBV19 and TRBJ2-7; 8 bases align to TRBD1. The CDR3 loop spans 14 amino acids. Germline CDR1 LNHDA, CDR2 SQIVND (reference sequence). Here the CDR3 reads CASTRTGSPYEQCF. In DNA form, the CDR3 reads TGTGCCAGTACTCGGACAGGGTCCCCCTACGAGCAGTGCTTC.

This clonotype has at least ten counts. This sequence joins TRBV4-2 and TRBJ1-1; the D gene is possibly TRBD1 (5 bases). The CDR3 spans 15 residues. From germline, CDR1 is LGHNA and CDR2 YNFKEQ. V was shortened by 0 bases and J by 3 bases, with 11 bases between the two germline ends. The CDR3 sequence: CASSQDRRGDTEAFF. In nucleotides, the CDR3 is TGTGCCAGCAGCCAAGATCGCCGAGGGGACACTGAAGCTTTCTTT.

This clonotype appeared a few times. The CDR3, as DNA: TGTGCCAGCAGCGTAGGGGGGGGTCCCGCTGGAAACACCATATATTTT. It is translated as CASSVGGGPAGNTIYF. The chain has TRBV9 and TRBJ1-3; D possibly corresponds to TRBD1 (5 bases). CDR1 is SGDLS and CDR2 is YYNGEE in the germline V gene. This CDR3 has 16 amino acids. V dropped 0 bases and J dropped 2 bases, with 12 bases sitting between them.

In this sample, this clonotype is medium-sized. CDR3 DNA sequence: TGTGCCAGCAGGTCTCCGGATGGCTACACCTTC. This gives the protein CASRSPDGYTF. The J gene is TRBJ1-2, the V gene TRBV28, with unresolved D. From germline, CDR1 is MDHEN and CDR2 SYDVKM. The CDR3 totals 11 residues. The germline V and J ends were trimmed by 6 bases and 6 bases, with 8 bases remaining between them.

This clonotype was detected many times. This chain links TRBV2 with TRBJ1-3, with TRBD1 identical over 9 bases. The CDR3 has 15 amino acids. J gave up 4 bases and V 11 bases, and 12 bases lay outside the gene matches. Germline CDR1 reads SNHLY; CDR2 reads FYNNEI. The CDR3 DNA is TGTGCCGTCAGAGCCGGGACAGGGAGGGGAAACACCATATATTTT. Amino acids: CAVRAGTGRGNTIYF.

Remarks on this clonotype: This could be a read error, since a much larger clone is one nucleotide away. The chain joins TRBV7-9 to TRBJ2-7; D uncertain. This CDR3 spans 15 amino acids. Germline V gives CDR1 SEHNR, CDR2 FQNEAQ (reference sequence). The V gene lost 7 bases and the J gene lost 7 bases, with 23 bases spanning the gap. The CDR3 region is CASNPSLLGIEEQYF. The CDR3 region has the DNA TGTGCCAGCAACCCCAGCCTTTTAGGGATTGAAGAGCAGTACTTC.

This clonotype appeared once. It is likely a read error, because the conserved phenylalanine at the end of the CDR3 is missing. The chain uses TRBV7-2 and TRBJ2-3; 7 nucleotides align to TRBD2. With V trimmed by 5 bases and J by 7 bases, 15 bases remained unmatched. Germline assignment: CDR1 SGHTA and CDR2 FQGNSA. This CDR3 has 16 residues. The CDR3 DNA is TGTGCCAGCAGCCACCGTGCTGGACTAGAGCTTCATACGCAGTATTCT. Translation gives CASSHRAGLELHTQYS.

This clonotype was seen at least ten times. This chain links TRBV9 with TRBJ1-3, with D uncertain. The CDR3 is 14 amino acids. V was pared by 3 bases and J by 4 bases, with 11 bases between. The germline V gene encodes CDR1 SGDLS and CDR2 YYNGEE. The CDR3 is CASSANDRGNTIYF. For the CDR3, the DNA is TGTGCCAGCAGCGCAAACGACCGAGGAAACACCATATATTTT. Full variable domain (outside the CDR3, taken from reference TRBV9 and TRBJ1-3): DSGVTQTPKHLITATGQRVTLRCSPRSGDLSVYWYQQSLDQGLQFLIQYYNGEERAKGNILERFSAQQFPDLHSELNLSSLELGDSALYFCASSANDRGNTIYFGEGSWLTVV.

Judged by abundance, this clonotype is medium-sized. The J gene is TRBJ2-3, the V gene TRBV7-9, with 7 bases aligning to TRBD2. From germline, CDR1 is SEHNR and CDR2 FQNEAQ (reference sequence). The V gene end was trimmed by 5 bases and the J gene end by 5 bases; junction bases not matched to a gene: 4. The CDR3 is made up of 13 amino acids. This CDR3 reads CASSPREGDTQYF. Written as DNA, the CDR3 is TGTGCCAGCAGCCCCAGGGAGGGAGATACGCAGTATTTT.

This clonotype came up many times. CDR3 sequence: CASSLDGGQYF. In DNA, the CDR3 is TGCGCCAGCAGCTTGGATGGGGGTCAGTACTTC. The chain carries TRBV5-1 and TRBJ2-7, with D possibly called TRBD1 or TRBD2 (5 bases each). The CDR3 consists of 11 residues. Germline V CDR1 and CDR2: SGHRS, YFSETQ. V was trimmed by 0 bases and J by 10 bases, leaving 8 bases between them.

This clonotype was seen at least ten times. This chain joins TRBV7-9 and TRBJ1-4; D gene unclear. Trimming left V 4 bases short and J 0 bases short, with 18 bases between. Germline-derived CDR1 and CDR2 are SEHNR and FQNEAQ (reference sequence). The CDR3 has 18 amino acids. This CDR3 reads CASSYLPMTEATNEKLFF. CDR3 DNA: TGTGCCAGCAGCTACTTACCCATGACGGAAGCAACTAATGAAAAACTGTTTTTT.

Ten or more counts support this clonotype. The chain joins TRBV3-1 to TRBJ2-5; D not certain. The CDR3 is 12 amino acids. Germline CDR1 and CDR2: LGHDT and YNNKEL (reference sequence). Trimming took 0 bases from V and 1 from J, leaving 0 bases between them. The CDR3 coding sequence is TGTGCCAGCAGCCAAGACCAAGAGACCCAGTACTTC. Its protein is CASSQDQETQYF.

This clonotype was counted at least ten times. J is TRBJ2-7 and V is TRBV5-1, with D unresolved. V was trimmed by 0 bases and J by 5 bases, leaving 12 bases between them. Germline loops: CDR1 SGHRS, CDR2 YFSETQ. The CDR3 has 14 amino acids. The CDR3 is CASSLAGQTNEQYF. As DNA, the CDR3 is TGCGCCAGCAGCTTGGCAGGCCAGACCAACGAGCAGTACTTC. The entire variable domain, with the rest obtained from reference TRBV5-1 and TRBJ2-7, is as follows: KAGVTQTPRYLIKTRGQQVTLSCSPISGHRSVSWYQQTPGQGLQFLFEYFSETQRNKGNFPGRFSGRQFSNSRSEMNVSTLELGDSALYLCASSLAGQTNEQYFGPGTRLTVT.

The V call is TRBV10-2, the J call TRBJ1-2, with TRBD1 matching 7 bases. Germline V gene data show CDR1 as WSHSY and CDR2 as SAAADI. The length of the CDR3 is 15 residues. V was pared by 0 bases and J by 8 bases, with 9 bases of the junction left unmatched. In DNA form, the CDR3 reads TGCGCCAGCAGTGAGTCGGGGGGGACAGCCGACGGCTACACCTTC. As protein: CASSESGGTADGYTF.